This T cell receptor beta chain was sequenced in a study of blood T cell repertoires in COVID-19. On the study more broadly: From T cells, B-cell-depleted T cells, or PBMCs came the material, which was cDNA or gDNA.

CDR3 length: 16 residues. Trimming took 0 bases from V and 0 from J, leaving 9 bases between them. Germline assignment: CDR1 SEHNR and CDR2 FQNEAQ (reference sequence). The repertoire was sequenced with immunoSEQ multiplex PCR; TCRdb's copy has only in-frame clones and lacks some. The sample shows about 220,000 clones, about nine tenths of them seen only once. This clone was picked up a small number of times. Material for sequencing was PBMCs or T cells enriched from blood (not recorded which). The TCR originated in a woman aged 40-49 years with acute COVID-19. The rearrangement links TRBV7-9 to TRBJ1-5, with a tentative D call TRBD1 (5 bases). The CDR3 spells CASSLAPGNSNQPQHF. The CDR3, as DNA: TGTGCCAGCAGCTTAGCGCCAGGGAATAGCAATCAGCCCCAGCATTTT.